The 28 T cell receptor beta chains given below trace back to one sample, sequenced in a study of blood T cell repertoires in COVID-19. The assay was immunoSEQ multiplex PCR, and TCRdb's table has in-frame clones only and misses some. The sample yields 85,000 to 100,000 clones, less than 75% seen once. Sequences were obtained from peripheral blood. The receptors were gathered from a woman aged 55-70 years in a cohort sampled during active or convalescent COVID-19.

This clone was seen just once. This chain joins TRBV4-1 and TRBJ1-1; no firm D call. CDR3 length: 15 amino acids. CDR1 MGHRA and CDR2 YSYEKL come from the germline V gene. Trimming pared 1 base from V and 1 base from J, leaving 10 bases between. This CDR3 is CASSQVFSENTEAFF. The CDR3 nucleotides are TGCGCCAGCAGCCAAGTATTTTCAGAGAACACTGAAGCTTTCTTT.

This clone was counted only a few times. This chain joins TRBV2 and TRBJ1-4; unclear D gene. The V end lost 7 bases, the J end lost 8 bases, and 14 bases lay between the germline ends. CDR3 length: 13 amino acids. The germline CDR1 and CDR2 sequences are SNHLY and FYNNEI. In DNA form, the CDR3 reads TGTGCCAGCAAAAGGGAGGAGAACGAAAAACTGTTTTTT. Translating gives CASKREENEKLFF. Full variable domain (remainder filled in from reference TRBV2 and TRBJ1-4): EPEVTQTPSHQVTQMGQEVILRCVPISNHLYFYWYRQILGQKVEFLVSFYNNEISEKSEIFDDQFSVERPDGSNFTLKIRSTKLEDSAMYFCASKREENEKLFFGSGTQLSVL.

V usage is TRBV2 and J usage is TRBJ2-3, with TRBD2 identical over 11 bases. This CDR3 contains 15 residues. Per the germline V gene, CDR1 is SNHLY and CDR2 is FYNNEI. After removal of 7 bases from V and 0 bases from J, the junction contained 3 bases not matched to a gene. The CDR3 region is CASTRLAGSTDTQYF. CDR3 DNA sequence: TGTGCCAGCACGAGACTAGCGGGGAGCACAGATACGCAGTATTTT.

The chain employs TRBV7-3 and TRBJ2-1, with 15 bases that match TRBD2. Trimming took 2 bases from V and 7 from J; bases not matched to a gene: 3. CDR3 length equals 16 residues. Germline assignment: CDR1 SGHTA and CDR2 FQGTGA. CDR3 protein: CASSLWGLAGGNEQFF. Here the CDR3 DNA reads TGTGCCAGCAGCTTATGGGGACTAGCGGGGGGTAATGAGCAGTTCTTC.

The genes are TRBV7-2 and TRBJ2-2; a possible D gene is TRBD1 (5 bases). The CDR3 runs 15 residues. Trimming pared 5 bases from V and 2 bases from J, leaving 12 bases between. Germline V CDR1 and CDR2: SGHTA, FQGNSA. CDR3 amino acids: CASSLRVANTGELFF. The CDR3 DNA reads TGTGCCAGCAGCCTCAGGGTTGCCAACACCGGGGAGCTGTTTTTT.

The rearrangement uses TRBV2 and TRBJ1-4; perhaps TRBD1 as D (6 bases). Per the germline V gene, CDR1 is SNHLY and CDR2 is FYNNEI. The CDR3 is 13 residues long. Trimming left V 2 bases short and J 12 bases short, with 13 bases between. The CDR3 nucleotides are TGTGCCAGCAGTGAAAACAGGGTTGGGGAACTGTTTTTT. It encodes CASSENRVGELFF.

The chain joins TRBV20-1 to TRBJ2-7; D is unresolved. Germline V CDR1 and CDR2: DFQATT, SNEGSKA (reference sequence). V was shortened by 3 bases and J by 1 base, with 7 bases between the two germline ends. The CDR3 is 12 amino acids. CDR3 bases: TGCAGTGCTAGTCTACCGTCCTACGAGCAGTACTTC. Its protein product is CSASLPSYEQYF.

The chain links TRBV6-4 to TRBJ2-2, with D tentatively TRBD1 (7 bases). Trimming removed 6 bases at V and 7 bases at J, with 12 bases between. Germline V gene sequence: CDR1 MRHNA, CDR2 SNTAGT. This CDR3 contains 13 residues. In DNA form, the CDR3 reads TGTGCCAGCAGAACAGGGGAGGTCGGGGAGCTGTTTTTT. Its translation: CASRTGEVGELFF.

The chain is built from TRBV7-8 and TRBJ2-7; 8 bases align to TRBD1. This CDR3 comprises 16 residues. V was clipped by 0 bases and J by 0 bases; unmatched bases: 4. The germline gives CDR1 SGHVS, CDR2 FQNEAQ. CDR3 sequence reads: CASSLARTGSSYEQYF. CDR3 nucleotide sequence: TGTGCCAGCAGCTTAGCGCGGACAGGGAGCTCCTACGAGCAGTACTTC.

This chain links TRBV6-5 with TRBJ1-6, with D perhaps matching TRBD1 (5 bases). The CDR3 extends over 15 amino acids. V was clipped by 0 bases and J by 8 bases, with 11 bases between them. The germline V gene has CDR1 MNHEY and CDR2 SVGAGI. In nucleotides, the CDR3 is TGTGCCAGCAGTTACTCTAGGGGTGGGTATTCACCCCTCCACTTT. Translated: CASSYSRGGYSPLHF.

The V and J genes are TRBV7-3 and TRBJ2-3, with D hard to call. CDR3 length equals 14 residues. Germline values: CDR1 SGHTA, CDR2 FQGTGA. Trimming took 2 bases from V and 4 from J, leaving 10 bases between them. The CDR3 loop is CASSLAGRADTQYF. CDR3 nucleotides: TGTGCCAGCAGCTTAGCAGGCAGAGCAGATACGCAGTATTTT.

The sample holds one count of this clone. This rearrangement joins TRBV6-5 to TRBJ1-6; D remains ambiguous. CDR3 length: 14 residues. The germline gives CDR1 MNHEY, CDR2 SVGAGI. The germline V and J ends were trimmed by 0 bases and 5 bases, with 5 bases remaining between them. CDR3 region: CASSYSPDNSPLHF. CDR3 bases: TGTGCCAGCAGTTACTCGCCAGATAATTCACCCCTCCACTTT.

V gene TRBV19 combines with J gene TRBJ1-5, with TRBD1 identical over 9 bases. The ends lost 4 bases at V and 0 bases at J; junction bases unmatched: 7. The germline gives CDR1 LNHDA, CDR2 SQIVND (reference sequence). This CDR3 has 17 amino acids. The CDR3 region has the DNA TGTGCCAGTAGTAGAACAGGGGGCGCGAGTAGCAATCAGCCCCAGCATTTT. Its protein is CASSRTGGASSNQPQHF.

V is TRBV6-6 and J is TRBJ2-5, with 9 bases fitting TRBD2. Germline V gene lookup returns CDR1 MNHNY and CDR2 SVGAGI (reference sequence). The CDR3 spans 14 residues. V was pared by 7 bases and J by 4 bases, with 7 bases of the junction left unmatched. The CDR3 coding sequence is TGTGCCAGCAAAGCGCTAGCGGGGACAGAGACCCAGTACTTC. It specifies CASKALAGTETQYF.

The rearrangement links TRBV19 to TRBJ2-1; 10 bases agree with TRBD2. The CDR3 spans 15 residues. V shed 3 bases and J 6 bases; nucleotides not matched to a gene: 5. Germline lookup yields CDR1 LNHDA and CDR2 SQIVND (reference sequence). This CDR3 is CASSIPGLALNEQFF. The CDR3 region has the DNA TGTGCCAGTAGTATTCCGGGACTAGCGCTCAATGAGCAGTTCTTC. Using reference TRBV19 and TRBJ2-1 for the parts outside the CDR3, the full variable domain is DGGITQSPKYLFRKEGQNVTLSCEQNLNHDAMYWYRQDPGQGLRLIYYSQIVNDFQKGDIAEGYSVSREKKESFPLTVTSAQKNPTAFYLCASSIPGLALNEQFFGPGTRLTVL.

The chain employs TRBV7-2 and TRBJ2-7; unclear D gene. With 1 base removed from V and 4 bases from J, the gap between germline ends came to 5 bases. The CDR3 spans 12 residues. Germline CDR1 SGHTA, CDR2 FQGNSA. As DNA, the CDR3 is TGTGCCAGCAGCTTAGGGAGATACGAGCAGTACTTC. Translating it yields CASSLGRYEQYF.

V and J are TRBV5-1 and TRBJ1-1, with 7 bases identical to TRBD1. The CDR3 loop spans 12 amino acids. CDR1 is SGHRS, CDR2 YFSETQ, per germline. The J segment lost 4 bases and the V segment lost 6 bases, leaving 3 bases of the junction unmatched. The CDR3 DNA follows: TGCGCCAGCAAGGGACAGACCACTGAAGCTTTCTTT. This sequence encodes CASKGQTTEAFF.

The chain couples TRBV7-9 to TRBJ2-3, with 7 bases lining up with TRBD1. The length of the CDR3 is 15 residues. V lost 1 base, J lost 4 bases, and 5 bases stayed unmatched. Germline V lookup: CDR1 SEHNR, CDR2 FQNEAQ (reference sequence). CDR3 amino acids: CASSLDGTGADTQYF. As DNA, the CDR3 is TGTGCCAGCAGCTTAGACGGAACAGGGGCAGATACGCAGTATTTT.

The V gene is TRBV6-5, the J gene TRBJ1-6; TRBD1 might be the D (6 bases). V was trimmed by 6 bases and J by 7 bases, leaving 13 bases between them. The V gene's germline CDR1 is MNHEY and CDR2 SVGAGI. The CDR3 extends over 14 amino acids. The CDR3: CASRGDIWNSPLHF. The CDR3 nucleotides are TGTGCCAGCAGGGGGGACATATGGAATTCACCCCTCCACTTT.

There are a few counts of this clone. V is TRBV4-1 and J is TRBJ1-2; D call uncertain. This CDR3 spans 20 amino acids. V lost 0 bases, J lost 0 bases, and 23 bases lay in between. The germline V gene encodes CDR1 MGHRA and CDR2 YSYEKL. The CDR3 reads CASSQDHPVAGRGSNYGYTF. DNA for the CDR3: TGCGCCAGCAGCCAAGACCACCCGGTAGCGGGCCGGGGTTCTAACTATGGCTACACCTTC.

This clone was seen a handful of times. This chain uses TRBV7-9 with TRBJ2-5, with a tentative D call TRBD1 (5 bases). Germline V gene lookup returns CDR1 SEHNR and CDR2 FQNEAQ (reference sequence). V was trimmed by 3 bases and J by 1 base, leaving 12 bases between them. The CDR3 runs 15 residues. CDR3 sequence reads: CASSFSQGGQETQYF. CDR3 DNA: TGTGCCAGCAGCTTCTCCCAGGGCGGCCAAGAGACCCAGTACTTC.

The rearrangement links TRBV7-9 to TRBJ2-7; the D is unclear. The CDR3 runs 11 residues. The V gene lost 5 bases and the J gene lost 3 bases, with 5 bases spanning the gap. Per germline, CDR1 SEHNR and CDR2 FQNEAQ (reference sequence). The CDR3 DNA follows: TGTGCCAGCAGCCCCAGCTACGAGCAGTACTTC. Amino acid sequence: CASSPSYEQYF.

The chain links TRBV27 to TRBJ1-2; D gene uncertain. Trimming removed 5 bases at V and 7 bases at J, with 20 bases between. Germline lookup yields CDR1 MNHEY and CDR2 SMNVEV (reference sequence). The CDR3 length is 15 residues. Written as DNA, the CDR3 is TGTGCCAGCAGTAGAGAGGGCCACAGTGTTCGTGGCTACACCTTC. It yields the protein CASSREGHSVRGYTF.

The genes are TRBV4-1 and TRBJ2-3; TRBD1 aligns across 7 bases. CDR1 is MGHRA, CDR2 YSYEKL, per germline. The length of the CDR3 is 17 residues. With 4 bases clipped from V and 1 base from J, the junction kept 11 bases outside the gene matches. CDR3 sequence (DNA): TGCGCCAGCAGCCTGGGAATGGGACAGTCTCGCACAGATACGCAGTATTTT. It specifies CASSLGMGQSRTDTQYF.

The table lists this clone with a count of one. The chain joins TRBV7-6 to TRBJ2-1; D may be TRBD1 (6 bases). CDR3 length equals 15 residues. Germline V lookup: CDR1 SGHVS, CDR2 FNYEAQ. V lost 5 bases and J lost 2, with 13 bases in between. CDR3 nucleotide sequence: TGTGCCAGCAGCGTGGACAGCTATCCCTACAATGAGCAGTTCTTC. Protein product: CASSVDSYPYNEQFF.

This clone was observed a few times. CDR3 sequence reads: CASKASSYNEQFF. As DNA, the CDR3 is TGTGCCAGCAAGGCTAGCTCCTACAATGAGCAGTTCTTC. The chain joins TRBV2 to TRBJ2-1; D is ambiguous. The V and J ends lost 7 bases and 0 bases respectively, with 7 bases between them. From germline, CDR1 is SNHLY and CDR2 FYNNEI. The CDR3 contains 13 residues.

This clone has just one count. The genes are TRBV7-2 and TRBJ1-1, with D perhaps TRBD1 (6 bases). From germline, CDR1 is SGHTA and CDR2 FQGNSA. The CDR3 consists of 15 residues. Trimming removed 1 base at V and 5 bases at J, with 14 bases between. CDR3 protein: CASSLVGARGTEAFF. The CDR3 DNA reads TGTGCCAGCAGCTTAGTGGGGGCACGGGGTACTGAAGCTTTCTTT.

This rearrangement joins TRBV6-5 to TRBJ2-7, with D perhaps matching TRBD2 (6 bases). The germline V gene has CDR1 MNHEY and CDR2 SVGAGI. The CDR3 consists of 15 residues. Trimming removed 8 bases from V and 2 bases from J, with 19 bases in between. The CDR3 here is CASRGSGSYTYEQYF. As DNA, the CDR3 is TGTGCCAGCCGGGGGAGCGGGTCCTACACCTACGAGCAGTACTTC.